The 27 T cell receptor beta chains below were found in one sample sequenced in a study of blood T cell repertoires in COVID-19. The table came from immunoSEQ multiplex PCR; TCRdb's copy has only in-frame clones and leaves some out. The sample contains a few hundred thousand clones, around 87% of which appear only once. Sample: peripheral blood. The receptors were sampled from a woman in her 50s with COVID-19, enrolled during active disease.

The rearrangement joins TRBV2 to TRBJ2-3; D might be TRBD1 (5 bases). Trimming stripped 5 bases from V and 1 base from J, with 13 bases between. The CDR3 has 15 amino acids. The germline V gene encodes CDR1 SNHLY and CDR2 FYNNEI. The CDR3 sequence is CASSLGQGGTDTQYF. DNA for the CDR3: TGTGCCAGCAGTTTAGGACAAGGAGGCACAGATACGCAGTATTTT.

This chain connects TRBV3-1 (or the pseudogene TRBV3-2) to TRBJ1-1; 11 positions match TRBD1. V gave up 4 bases and J gave up 6 bases; unmatched junction bases: 7. The CDR3 sequence is 15 residues long. Germline CDR1 LGHDT, CDR2 YNNKEL (reference sequence). The CDR3 protein is CASSRWTGGNSEAFF. Here the CDR3 DNA reads TGTGCCAGCAGCCGGTGGACAGGGGGCAATTCTGAAGCTTTCTTT.

The chain joins TRBV6-6 to TRBJ2-4; D gene ambiguous. With 0 bases removed from V and 7 bases from J, the gap between germline ends came to 16 bases. The V gene's germline CDR1 is MNHNY and CDR2 SVGAGI (reference sequence). This CDR3 has 16 residues. For the CDR3, the DNA is TGTGCCAGCAGTTACTCGAAAATCTCCGACGGGAACATTCAGTACTTC. Translating it yields CASSYSKISDGNIQYF.

In its sample, this clone was seen a few times. This chain links TRBV12-3 or TRBV12-4 with TRBJ1-6; no clear D. V lost 5 bases to trimming and J lost 6 bases, with 5 bases between them. This CDR3 contains 12 residues. CDR3 protein: CASSTLNSPLHF. CDR3 in DNA: TGTGCCAGCAGTACTCTTAATTCACCCCTCCACTTT.

The count of this clone is one. V is TRBV27 and J is TRBJ1-2, with no clear D. Trimming took off 6 bases at V and 8 bases at J, with 13 bases between the two ends. Per germline, CDR1 MNHEY and CDR2 SMNVEV (reference sequence). The CDR3 sequence is 12 residues long. In DNA form, the CDR3 reads TGTGCCAGCAGCCCCGGACTGAGCGGCTACACCTTC. Translation: CASSPGLSGYTF.

This chain connects TRBV24-1 to TRBJ2-5; D might be TRBD1 (5 bases). Trimming removed 4 bases from V and 3 bases from J, with 14 bases in between. Germline CDR1 KGHDR, CDR2 SFDVKD. The CDR3 sequence is 15 residues long. DNA for the CDR3: TGTGCCACCAGTGACCCGACAGTTGGGGAAGAGACCCAGTACTTC. This translates into CATSDPTVGEETQYF.

This chain joins TRBV4-1 and TRBJ2-1; perhaps TRBD2 as D (7 bases). This CDR3 spans 14 amino acids. V was shortened by 7 bases and J by 7 bases, with 17 bases between the two germline ends. Germline V lookup: CDR1 MGHRA, CDR2 YSYEKL. CDR3 bases: TGCGCCAGCATGGAGGGGGGGGCCCGAAATGAGCAGTTCTTC. As protein: CASMEGGARNEQFF.

This clone was seen just once. The rearrangement links TRBV6-5 to TRBJ2-3; perhaps TRBD2 as D (6 bases). The CDR3 is 15 amino acids. V was shortened by 1 base and J by 1 base, with 9 bases between the two germline ends. The V gene's germline CDR1 is MNHEY and CDR2 SVGAGI. CDR3 DNA sequence: TGTGCCAGCAGTTACTATGGCGGGGGCACAGATACGCAGTATTTT. Its protein product is CASSYYGGGTDTQYF.

The chain uses TRBV6-2 or TRBV6-3 and TRBJ2-5, with 10 bases fitting TRBD1. The germline V gene has CDR1 MNHEY and CDR2 SVGEGT. The CDR3 runs to 15 residues. V was pared by 5 bases and J by 4 bases, with 7 bases of the junction left unmatched. This CDR3 is CASSGRTGGRETQYF. The CDR3 DNA reads as TGTGCCAGCAGTGGAAGGACAGGGGGGCGAGAGACCCAGTACTTC.

This clone occurred once. The rearrangement joins TRBV5-1 to TRBJ2-7; the D gene is possibly TRBD1 (6 bases). The CDR3 spans 15 residues. Between the trimmed V and J ends, which lost 0 bases and 7 bases, there was a span of 17 bases. Germline V CDR1 and CDR2: SGHRS, YFSETQ. The CDR3 here is CASSLARGLEREQYV. In DNA, the CDR3 is TGCGCCAGCAGCTTGGCCAGGGGCCTCGAACGGGAGCAGTACGTC.

This clone occurred once. J is TRBJ2-3 and V is TRBV11-2; TRBD1 matches 7 bases. CDR1 SGHAT and CDR2 FQNNGV come from the germline V gene. Losses at the gene ends were 6 bases for V and 6 bases for J; bases not matched to a gene: 12. The CDR3 runs 15 residues. The CDR3 region has the DNA TGTGCCAGCAGTCGTACTAGGGGGCAGGGGGATACGCAGTATTTT. As protein: CASSRTRGQGDTQYF.

The V call is TRBV12-3 or TRBV12-4, the J call TRBJ2-1; TRBD1 agrees at 7 bases. V lost 5 bases to trimming and J lost 14 bases; unmatched junction nucleotides: 9. This CDR3 region has 12 residues. The CDR3 is CASSIIQGSEFF. The DNA of the CDR3 is TGTGCCAGCAGTATCATACAGGGGTCGGAGTTCTTC.

This chain connects TRBV10-3 to TRBJ2-1; 10 bases map to TRBD1. CDR1 ENHRY and CDR2 SYGVKD come from the germline V gene. There are 16 residues in the CDR3. J was trimmed by 4 bases and V by 10 bases; bases with no gene match: 13. The DNA for the CDR3 is TGTGCCACTACTTACTCCGGGACAGGGGTTTACAATGAGCAGTTCTTC. Its translation is CATTYSGTGVYNEQFF.

This chain connects TRBV24-1 to TRBJ2-3, with D possibly TRBD1 on 5 matching bases. Deletions cut 9 bases from V and 0 bases from J, with 9 bases between. Germline V gene lookup returns CDR1 KGHDR and CDR2 SFDVKD. This CDR3 comprises 13 residues. The CDR3 bases are TGTGCCACCTCGCGACAGAGCACAGATACGCAGTATTTT. It yields the protein CATSRQSTDTQYF.

This chain uses TRBV3-1 (or the pseudogene TRBV3-2) with TRBJ1-2; 10 bases are shared with TRBD1. Germline V gene sequence: CDR1 LGHDT, CDR2 YNNKEL (reference sequence). Losses at the gene ends were 1 base for V and 3 bases for J; bases not matched to a gene: 2. This CDR3 contains 15 residues. CDR3 loop: CASSQGQGAHYGYTF. The CDR3 DNA sequence: TGTGCCAGCAGCCAAGGACAGGGGGCCCACTATGGCTACACCTTC.

The genes are TRBV6-2 or TRBV6-3 and TRBJ1-1, with 7 bases matching TRBD1. CDR1 and CDR2 (germline): MNHEY, SVGEGT. The CDR3 contains 16 residues. V gave up 0 bases and J gave up 11 bases; unmatched junction bases: 15. The CDR3 protein is CASSYSMGQGVNDAFF. As DNA, the CDR3 is TGTGCCAGCAGTTACTCGATGGGGCAGGGGGTAAACGATGCTTTCTTT.

The sample holds a few counts of this clone. The V call is TRBV27, the J call TRBJ1-5; TRBD1 might be the D (6 bases). This CDR3 has 16 amino acids. Deletions cut 0 bases from V and 0 bases from J, with 9 bases between. Germline-derived CDR1 and CDR2 are MNHEY and SMNVEV (reference sequence). Written as DNA, the CDR3 is TGTGCCAGCAGTTTATCTGGGGGCCATAGCAATCAGCCCCAGCATTTT. Translation: CASSLSGGHSNQPQHF.

The chain is built from TRBV28 and TRBJ1-1, with 10 bases identical to TRBD1. The germline V gene has CDR1 MDHEN and CDR2 SYDVKM. The CDR3 runs to 13 residues. The V and J ends lost 5 bases and 12 bases, in that order; junction bases with no gene match: 9. Written as DNA, the CDR3 is TGTGCCAGCAGTGCGGGACAGGGGATTGGGACTTTCTTT. Protein sequence: CASSAGQGIGTFF.

This clone was found once. The chain is built from TRBV6-1 and TRBJ2-3; TRBD1 might be the D (6 bases). Trimming took off 3 bases at V and 9 bases at J, with 10 bases between the two ends. The CDR3 has 12 residues. Germline V lookup: CDR1 MNHNS, CDR2 SASEGT. The CDR3 coding sequence is TGTGCCAGCAGTGACAACAGGGAAACGCAGTATTTT. Its protein is CASSDNRETQYF.

Comments on this clone: Other nucleotide sequences in the sample specify the same CDR3. This chain links TRBV2 with TRBJ1-2, with 10 bases that match TRBD1. The CDR3 runs to 15 residues. J lost 2 bases, V lost 4 bases, and 4 bases had no gene match. Germline loops: CDR1 SNHLY, CDR2 FYNNEI. The CDR3 DNA is TGTGCCAGCAGTGTCGGGACAGGGGCGAACTATGGCTACACCTTC. Its translation: CASSVGTGANYGYTF.

There are a few counts of this clone. This chain connects TRBV24-1 to TRBJ1-2, with D maybe TRBD1 (5 bases). Germline assignment: CDR1 KGHDR and CDR2 SFDVKD. The CDR3 has 13 amino acids. Trimming took off 4 bases at V and 7 bases at J, with 12 bases between the two ends. DNA of the CDR3: TGTGCCACCAGTGACCCCCTTGGGGCTGGCTACACCTTC. Amino acids: CATSDPLGAGYTF.

The genes are TRBV9 and TRBJ2-1; TRBD2 is a possible D gene (7 bases). V lost 4 bases and J 9 bases, leaving 17 bases between the germline ends. The CDR3 is 14 amino acids. Germline V gives CDR1 SGDLS, CDR2 YYNGEE. The CDR3 sequence: CASSPRGAMREQFF. As DNA, the CDR3 is TGTGCCAGCAGCCCCCGGGGGGCCATGCGTGAGCAGTTCTTC.

The V and J genes are TRBV6-2 or TRBV6-3 and TRBJ1-4; D gene unclear. The CDR3 sequence is 16 residues long. The germline V and J ends were trimmed by 6 bases and 0 bases, with 14 bases remaining between them. Germline V gene data show CDR1 as MNHEY and CDR2 as SVGEGT. The chain's CDR3 is CASSLPWGATNEKLFF. CDR3 bases: TGTGCCAGCAGCCTCCCTTGGGGAGCAACTAATGAAAAACTGTTTTTT.

The V gene is TRBV6-5, the J gene TRBJ2-3, with 7 bases lining up with TRBD1. Germline CDR1 and CDR2: MNHEY and SVGAGI. This CDR3 spans 14 amino acids. With 6 bases clipped from V and 5 bases from J, the junction kept 8 bases outside the gene matches. CDR3 residues: CASSRQGEKDTQYF. CDR3 coding DNA: TGTGCCAGCAGCCGACAGGGCGAGAAAGATACGCAGTATTTT.

The V gene is TRBV6-2 or TRBV6-3, the J gene TRBJ1-3, with 7 bases matching TRBD1. CDR1 and CDR2 from the germline V gene are MNHEY and SVGEGT. V lost 2 bases, J lost 8 bases, and 9 bases stayed unmatched. The CDR3 contains 15 residues. The CDR3 bases are TGTGCCAGCAGTTACCCCGACAGGGCGGCGGACACCATATATTTT. Protein product: CASSYPDRAADTIYF.

The chain recombines TRBV3-1 (or the pseudogene TRBV3-2) with TRBJ1-5; TRBD1 is a possible D gene (5 bases). V shed 1 base and J shed 4 bases, with 17 bases lying between them. The CDR3 runs to 17 residues. The V gene's germline CDR1 is LGHDT and CDR2 YNNKEL (reference sequence). The CDR3 loop reads CASSQGGMGRLNQPQHF. CDR3 in DNA: TGTGCCAGCAGCCAAGGGGGTATGGGGCGTCTGAATCAGCCCCAGCATTTT.

In this sample, this clone turned up a few times. This sequence joins TRBV6-5 and TRBJ1-1; 7 bases are a match to TRBD1. V lost 5 bases to trimming and J lost 1 base; unmatched junction nucleotides: 7. There are 15 residues in the CDR3. Germline V gives CDR1 MNHEY, CDR2 SVGAGI. The DNA for the CDR3 is TGTGCCAGCAGTCTACAGGGGCGGAGGAACACTGAAGCTTTCTTT. Amino acid sequence: CASSLQGRRNTEAFF.